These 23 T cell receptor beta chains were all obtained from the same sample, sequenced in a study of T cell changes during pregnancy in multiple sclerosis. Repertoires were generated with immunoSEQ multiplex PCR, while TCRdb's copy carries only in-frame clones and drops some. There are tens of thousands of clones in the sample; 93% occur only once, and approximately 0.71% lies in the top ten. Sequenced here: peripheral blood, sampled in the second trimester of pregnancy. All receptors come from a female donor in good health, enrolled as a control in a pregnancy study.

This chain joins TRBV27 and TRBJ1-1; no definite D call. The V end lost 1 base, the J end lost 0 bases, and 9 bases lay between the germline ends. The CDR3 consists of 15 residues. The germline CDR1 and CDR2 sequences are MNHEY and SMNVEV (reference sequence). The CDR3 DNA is TGTGCCAGCAGTTTATTCTGGCCGCTGAACACTGAAGCTTTCTTT. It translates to CASSLFWPLNTEAFF.

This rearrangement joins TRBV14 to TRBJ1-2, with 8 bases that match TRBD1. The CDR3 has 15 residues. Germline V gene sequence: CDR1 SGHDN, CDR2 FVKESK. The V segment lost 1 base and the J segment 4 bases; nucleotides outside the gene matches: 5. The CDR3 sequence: CASSQVGTGGYGYTF. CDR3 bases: TGTGCCAGCAGCCAAGTCGGGACAGGTGGCTATGGCTACACCTTC.

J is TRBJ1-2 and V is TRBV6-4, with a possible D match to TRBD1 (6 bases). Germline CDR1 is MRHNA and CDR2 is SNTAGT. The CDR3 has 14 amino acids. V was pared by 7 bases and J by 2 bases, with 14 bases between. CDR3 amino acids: CASTLRTANYGYTF. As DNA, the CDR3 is TGTGCCAGCACCCTCCGGACAGCCAACTATGGCTACACCTTC.

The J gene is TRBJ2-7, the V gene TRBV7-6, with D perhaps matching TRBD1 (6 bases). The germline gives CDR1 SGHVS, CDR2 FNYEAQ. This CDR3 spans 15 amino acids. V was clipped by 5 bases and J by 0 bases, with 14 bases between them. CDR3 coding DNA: TGTGCCAGCAGCCCCAGGGTAGGGGGCTCCTACGAGCAGTACTTC. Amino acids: CASSPRVGGSYEQYF.

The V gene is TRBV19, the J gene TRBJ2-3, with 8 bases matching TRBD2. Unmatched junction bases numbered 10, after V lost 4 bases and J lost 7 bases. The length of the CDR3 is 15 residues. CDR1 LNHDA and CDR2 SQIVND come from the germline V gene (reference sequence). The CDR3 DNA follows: TGTGCCAGTAGTACCCGGGGGGGCATTCGAAATACGCAGTATTTT. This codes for CASSTRGGIRNTQYF.

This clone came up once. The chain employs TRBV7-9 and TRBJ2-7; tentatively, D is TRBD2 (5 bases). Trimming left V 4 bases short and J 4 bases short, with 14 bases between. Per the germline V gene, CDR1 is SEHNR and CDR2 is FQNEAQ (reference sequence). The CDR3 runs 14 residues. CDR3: CASSSLVMAYEQYF. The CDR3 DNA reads TGTGCCAGCAGCTCACTAGTTATGGCGTACGAGCAGTACTTC.

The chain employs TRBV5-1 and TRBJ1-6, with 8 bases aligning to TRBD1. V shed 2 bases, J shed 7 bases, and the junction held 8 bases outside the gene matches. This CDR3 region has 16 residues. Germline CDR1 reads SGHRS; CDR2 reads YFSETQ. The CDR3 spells CASSFGQGLGNSPLHF. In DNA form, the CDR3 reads TGCGCCAGCAGCTTCGGACAGGGTCTGGGGAATTCACCCCTCCACTTT.

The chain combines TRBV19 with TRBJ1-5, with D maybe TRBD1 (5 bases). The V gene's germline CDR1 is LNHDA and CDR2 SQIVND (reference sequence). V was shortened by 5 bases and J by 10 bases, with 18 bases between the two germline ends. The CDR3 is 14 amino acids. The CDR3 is CASSPPGGAGPQHF. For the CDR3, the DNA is TGTGCCAGTAGTCCTCCCGGGGGAGCAGGACCCCAGCATTTT. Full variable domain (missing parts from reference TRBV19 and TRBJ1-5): DGGITQSPKYLFRKEGQNVTLSCEQNLNHDAMYWYRQDPGQGLRLIYYSQIVNDFQKGDIAEGYSVSREKKESFPLTVTSAQKNPTAFYLCASSPPGGAGPQHFGDGTRLSIL.

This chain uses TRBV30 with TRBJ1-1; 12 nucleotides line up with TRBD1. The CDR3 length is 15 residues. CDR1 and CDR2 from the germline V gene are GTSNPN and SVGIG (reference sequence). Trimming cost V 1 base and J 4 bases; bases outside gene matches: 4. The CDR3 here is CAWSGDRGHGTEAFF. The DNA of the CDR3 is TGTGCCTGGAGTGGGGACAGGGGGCATGGCACTGAAGCTTTCTTT.

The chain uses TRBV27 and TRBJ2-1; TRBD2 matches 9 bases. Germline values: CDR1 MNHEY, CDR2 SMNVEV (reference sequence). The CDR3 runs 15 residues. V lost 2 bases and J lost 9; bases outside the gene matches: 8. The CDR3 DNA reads TGTGCCAGCAGTTTACATAGCGGGGGAGGGAGTGAGCAGTTCTTC. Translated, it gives CASSLHSGGGSEQFF.

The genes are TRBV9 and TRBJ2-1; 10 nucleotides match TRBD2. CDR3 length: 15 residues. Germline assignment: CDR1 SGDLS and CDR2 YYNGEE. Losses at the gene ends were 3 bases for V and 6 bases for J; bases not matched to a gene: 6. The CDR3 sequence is CASSEGLARGNEQFF. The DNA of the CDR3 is TGTGCCAGCAGCGAGGGACTAGCGCGGGGCAATGAGCAGTTCTTC.

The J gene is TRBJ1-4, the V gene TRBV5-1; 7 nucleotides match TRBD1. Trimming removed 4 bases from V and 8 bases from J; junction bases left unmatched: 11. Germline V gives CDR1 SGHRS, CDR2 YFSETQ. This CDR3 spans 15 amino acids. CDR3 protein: CASSSQQGLKEKLFF. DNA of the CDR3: TGCGCCAGCAGCAGCCAACAGGGGTTAAAAGAAAAACTGTTTTTT.

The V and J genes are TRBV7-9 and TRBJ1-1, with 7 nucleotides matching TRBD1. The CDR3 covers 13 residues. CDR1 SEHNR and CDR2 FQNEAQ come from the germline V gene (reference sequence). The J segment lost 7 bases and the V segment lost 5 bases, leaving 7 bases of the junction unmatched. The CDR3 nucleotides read TGTGCCAGCAGCCCCGAGACAGGGCTTGAAGCTTTCTTT. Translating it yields CASSPETGLEAFF.

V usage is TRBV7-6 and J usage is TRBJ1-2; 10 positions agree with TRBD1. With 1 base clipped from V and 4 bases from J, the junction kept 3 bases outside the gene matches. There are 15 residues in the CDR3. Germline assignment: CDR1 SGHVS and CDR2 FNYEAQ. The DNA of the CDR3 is TGTGCCAGCAGCTTAGGGACAGGGGGACCCTATGGCTACACCTTC. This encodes CASSLGTGGPYGYTF.

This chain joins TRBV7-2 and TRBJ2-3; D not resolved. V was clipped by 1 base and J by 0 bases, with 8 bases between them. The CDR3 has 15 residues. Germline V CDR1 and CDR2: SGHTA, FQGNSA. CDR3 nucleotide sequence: TGTGCCAGCAGCTTAGGGCCCTCGAGCACAGATACGCAGTATTTT. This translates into CASSLGPSSTDTQYF.

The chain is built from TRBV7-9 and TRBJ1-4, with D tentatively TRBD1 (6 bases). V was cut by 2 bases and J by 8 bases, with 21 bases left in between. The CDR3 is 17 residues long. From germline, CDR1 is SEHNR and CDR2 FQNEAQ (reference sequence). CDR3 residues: CASSLRSGTPASEKLFF. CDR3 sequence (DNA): TGTGCCAGCAGCTTAAGATCCGGGACACCCGCGAGCGAAAAACTGTTTTTT.

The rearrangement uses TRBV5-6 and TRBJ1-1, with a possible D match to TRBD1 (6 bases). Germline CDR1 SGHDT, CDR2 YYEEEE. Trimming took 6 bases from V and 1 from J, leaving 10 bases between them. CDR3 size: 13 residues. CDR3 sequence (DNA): TGTGCCAGCAAACAGGGCTCGAACACTGAAGCTTTCTTT. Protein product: CASKQGSNTEAFF.

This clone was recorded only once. In DNA form, the CDR3 reads TGTGCCAGCAGCCCATGTGGCGGGGGCCCCTCCTACGAGCAGTACTTC. This encodes CASSPCGGGPSYEQYF. V is TRBV12-1 and J is TRBJ2-7; the table's D call, TRBD2, has no DNA check behind it. TRBV12-1 constitutes a pseudogene. The CDR3 covers 16 residues.

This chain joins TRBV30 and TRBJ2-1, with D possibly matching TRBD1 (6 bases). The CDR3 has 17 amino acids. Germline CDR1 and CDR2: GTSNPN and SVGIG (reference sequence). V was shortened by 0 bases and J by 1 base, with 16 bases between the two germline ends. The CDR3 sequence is CAWSVGATGQSYNEQFF. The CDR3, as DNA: TGTGCCTGGAGTGTAGGGGCGACAGGCCAATCCTACAATGAGCAGTTCTTC.

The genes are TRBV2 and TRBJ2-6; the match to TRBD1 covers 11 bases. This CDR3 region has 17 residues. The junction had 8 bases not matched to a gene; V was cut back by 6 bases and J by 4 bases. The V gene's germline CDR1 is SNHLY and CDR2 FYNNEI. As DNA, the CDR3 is TGTGCCAGCAGGCCGGGACAGGGGGTCTCGGGGGCCAACGTCCTGACTTTC. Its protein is CASRPGQGVSGANVLTF.

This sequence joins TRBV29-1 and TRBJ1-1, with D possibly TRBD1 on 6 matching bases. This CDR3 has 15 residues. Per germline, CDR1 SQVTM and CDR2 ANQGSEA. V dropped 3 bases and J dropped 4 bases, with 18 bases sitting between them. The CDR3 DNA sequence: TGCAGCGTTGAGGGGATACAGGGCCTGGGCACTGAAGCTTTCTTT. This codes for CSVEGIQGLGTEAFF.

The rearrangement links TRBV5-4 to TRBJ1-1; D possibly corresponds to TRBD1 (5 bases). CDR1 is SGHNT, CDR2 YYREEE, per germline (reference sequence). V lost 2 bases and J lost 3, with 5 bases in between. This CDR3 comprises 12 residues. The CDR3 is CASSLGDTEAFF. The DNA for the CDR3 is TGTGCCAGCAGCTTAGGGGACACTGAAGCTTTCTTT.

CDR3 residues: CAWSLGAIGTDTQYF. In DNA form, the CDR3 reads TGTGCCTGGAGTTTAGGGGCTATAGGGACAGATACGCAGTATTTT. The chain links TRBV30 to TRBJ2-3; D possibly corresponds to TRBD1 (5 bases). The CDR3 totals 15 residues. V was clipped by 2 bases and J by 3 bases, with 15 bases between them. Looked up from germline, CDR1 is GTSNPN and CDR2 is SVGIG (reference sequence).